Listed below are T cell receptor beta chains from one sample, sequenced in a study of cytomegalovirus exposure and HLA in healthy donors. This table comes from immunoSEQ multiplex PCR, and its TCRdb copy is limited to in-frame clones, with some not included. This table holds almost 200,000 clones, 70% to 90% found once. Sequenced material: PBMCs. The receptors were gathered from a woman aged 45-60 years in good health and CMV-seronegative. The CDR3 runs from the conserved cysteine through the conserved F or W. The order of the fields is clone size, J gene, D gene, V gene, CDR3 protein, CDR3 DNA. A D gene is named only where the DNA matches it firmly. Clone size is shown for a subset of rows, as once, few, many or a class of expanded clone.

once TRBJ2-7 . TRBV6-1 CATRRTVGAGEQYF TGTGCCACGAGGCGCACCGTGGGGGCGGGCGAGCAGTACTTC
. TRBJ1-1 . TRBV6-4 CASRTGFEAFF TGTGCCAGCAGGACGGGGTTTGAAGCTTTCTTT
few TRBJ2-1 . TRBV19 CASSIDRSSYNEQFF TGTGCCAGTAGTATTGACAGGAGCTCCTACAATGAGCAGTTCTTC
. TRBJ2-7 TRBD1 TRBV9 CASSRGQGFDEQYF TGTGCCAGCAGCAGGGGACAGGGGTTCGACGAGCAGTACTTC
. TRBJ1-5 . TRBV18 CASSDQDSSNQPQHF TGTGCCAGCTCCGATCAGGACAGTAGCAATCAGCCCCAGCATTTT
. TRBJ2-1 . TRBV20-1 CSASRGNEQFF TGCAGTGCTAGTAGGGGCAATGAGCAGTTCTTC
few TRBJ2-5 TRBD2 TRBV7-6 CASSSSGSQETQYF TGTGCCAGCAGCTCGAGCGGGAGCCAAGAGACCCAGTACTTC
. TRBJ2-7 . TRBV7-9 CASSLTGPTYEQYF TGTGCCAGCAGCTTAACAGGCCCTACCTACGAGCAGTACTTC
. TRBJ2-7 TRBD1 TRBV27 CASSWTGIPAYEQYF TGTGCCAGCAGTTGGACAGGGATACCAGCCTACGAGCAGTACTTC
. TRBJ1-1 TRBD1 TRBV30 CAWMADRGMNTEAFF TGTGCCTGGATGGCTGACAGGGGCATGAACACTGAAGCTTTCTTT
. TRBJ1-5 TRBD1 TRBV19 CASSGPWDRGLVGNQPQHF TGTGCCAGTAGTGGGCCCTGGGACAGGGGGCTAGTGGGCAATCAGCCCCAGCATTTT